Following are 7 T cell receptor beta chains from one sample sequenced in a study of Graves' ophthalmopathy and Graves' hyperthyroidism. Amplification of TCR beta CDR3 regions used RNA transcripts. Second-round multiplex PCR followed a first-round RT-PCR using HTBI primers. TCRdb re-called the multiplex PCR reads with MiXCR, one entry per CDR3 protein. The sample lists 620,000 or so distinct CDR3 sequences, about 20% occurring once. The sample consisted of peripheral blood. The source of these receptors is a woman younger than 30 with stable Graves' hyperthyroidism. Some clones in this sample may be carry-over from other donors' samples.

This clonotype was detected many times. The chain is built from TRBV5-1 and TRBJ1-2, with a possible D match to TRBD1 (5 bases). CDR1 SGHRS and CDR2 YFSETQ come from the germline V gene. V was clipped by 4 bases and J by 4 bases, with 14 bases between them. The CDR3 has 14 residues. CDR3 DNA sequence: TGCGCCAGCAGCAGCCGGGACCCAGGCTATGGCTACACCTTC. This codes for CASSSRDPGYGYTF.

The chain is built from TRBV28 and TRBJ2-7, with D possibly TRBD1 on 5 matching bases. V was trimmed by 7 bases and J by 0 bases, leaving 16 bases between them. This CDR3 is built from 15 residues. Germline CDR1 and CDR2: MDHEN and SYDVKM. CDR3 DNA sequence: TGTGCCAGCACCTCCCAGGGTGCCCGCTCCTACGAGCAGTACTTC. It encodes CASTSQGARSYEQYF.

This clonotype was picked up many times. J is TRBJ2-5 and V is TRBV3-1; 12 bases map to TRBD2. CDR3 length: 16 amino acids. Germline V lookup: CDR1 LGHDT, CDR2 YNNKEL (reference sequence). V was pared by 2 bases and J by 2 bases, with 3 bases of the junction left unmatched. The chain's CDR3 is CASSQRTSGNQETQYF. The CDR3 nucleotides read TGTGCCAGCAGCCAAAGGACTAGCGGGAATCAAGAGACCCAGTACTTC.

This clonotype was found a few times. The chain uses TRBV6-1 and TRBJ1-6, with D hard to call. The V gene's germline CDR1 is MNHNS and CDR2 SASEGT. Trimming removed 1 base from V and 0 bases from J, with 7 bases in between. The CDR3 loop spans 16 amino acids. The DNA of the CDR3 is TGTGCCAGCAGTGAAGTTGGGAGCTCCTATAATTCACCCCTCCACTTT. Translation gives CASSEVGSSYNSPLHF.

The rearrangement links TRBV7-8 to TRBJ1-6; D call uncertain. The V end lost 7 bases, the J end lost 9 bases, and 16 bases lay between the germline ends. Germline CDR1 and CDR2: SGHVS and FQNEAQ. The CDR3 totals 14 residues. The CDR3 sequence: CASTPLREASPLHF. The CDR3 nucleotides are TGTGCCAGCACCCCTTTGAGGGAGGCTTCACCCCTCCACTTT.

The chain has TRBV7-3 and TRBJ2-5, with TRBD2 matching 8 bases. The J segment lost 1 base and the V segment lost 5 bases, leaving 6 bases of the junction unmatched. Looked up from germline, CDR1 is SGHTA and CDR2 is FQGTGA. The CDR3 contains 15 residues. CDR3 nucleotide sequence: TGTGCCAGCAGCATGTTTGGGACTAGCCAAGAGACCCAGTACTTC. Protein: CASSMFGTSQETQYF.

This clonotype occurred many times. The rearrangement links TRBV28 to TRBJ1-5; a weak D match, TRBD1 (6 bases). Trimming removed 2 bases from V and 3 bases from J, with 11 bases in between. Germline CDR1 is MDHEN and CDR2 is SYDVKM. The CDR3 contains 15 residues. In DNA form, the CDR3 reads TGTGCCAGCAGTTTACTCGACAGGATCAATCAGCCCCAGCATTTT. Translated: CASSLLDRINQPQHF.